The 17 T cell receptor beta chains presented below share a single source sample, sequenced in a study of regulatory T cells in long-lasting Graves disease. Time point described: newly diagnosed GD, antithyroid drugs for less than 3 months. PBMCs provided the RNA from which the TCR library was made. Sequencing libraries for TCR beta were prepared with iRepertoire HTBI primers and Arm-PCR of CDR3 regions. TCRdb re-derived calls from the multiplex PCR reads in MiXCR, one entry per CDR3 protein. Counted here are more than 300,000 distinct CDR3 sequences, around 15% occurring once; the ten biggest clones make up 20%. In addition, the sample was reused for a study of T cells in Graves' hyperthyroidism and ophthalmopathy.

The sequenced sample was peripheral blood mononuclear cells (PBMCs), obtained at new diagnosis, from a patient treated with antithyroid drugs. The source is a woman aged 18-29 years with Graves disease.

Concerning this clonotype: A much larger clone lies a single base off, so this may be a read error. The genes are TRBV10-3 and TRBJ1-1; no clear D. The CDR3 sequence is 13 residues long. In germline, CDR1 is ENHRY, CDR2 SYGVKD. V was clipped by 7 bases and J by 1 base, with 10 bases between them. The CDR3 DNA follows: TGTGCCATCAATAGGTGGGAGAACACTGAAGCTTTCTTT. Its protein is CAINRWENTEAFF.

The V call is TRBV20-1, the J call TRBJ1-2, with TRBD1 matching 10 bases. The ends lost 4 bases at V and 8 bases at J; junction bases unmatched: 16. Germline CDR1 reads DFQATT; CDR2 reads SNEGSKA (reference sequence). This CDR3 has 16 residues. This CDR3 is CSATQTGGPPMGGYTF. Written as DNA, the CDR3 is TGCAGTGCTACTCAGACAGGGGGCCCTCCTATGGGGGGCTACACCTTC.

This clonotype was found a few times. Here the CDR3 DNA reads TGTGCCAGCAATGAGGGGGGAGAGCAGTACTTC. This gives the protein CASNEGGEQYF. The chain couples TRBV27 to TRBJ2-7, with D possibly being TRBD1 or TRBD2 (6 bases each). Trimming stripped 7 bases from V and 7 bases from J, with 11 bases between. The length of the CDR3 is 11 residues. Germline V gene sequence: CDR1 MNHEY, CDR2 SMNVEV (reference sequence).

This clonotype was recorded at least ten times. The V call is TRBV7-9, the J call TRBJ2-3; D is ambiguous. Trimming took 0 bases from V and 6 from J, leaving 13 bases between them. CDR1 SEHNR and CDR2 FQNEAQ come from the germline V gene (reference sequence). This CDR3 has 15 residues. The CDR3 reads CASSLAVALGDTQYF. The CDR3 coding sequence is TGTGCCAGCAGCTTAGCCGTGGCGCTTGGGGATACGCAGTATTTT.

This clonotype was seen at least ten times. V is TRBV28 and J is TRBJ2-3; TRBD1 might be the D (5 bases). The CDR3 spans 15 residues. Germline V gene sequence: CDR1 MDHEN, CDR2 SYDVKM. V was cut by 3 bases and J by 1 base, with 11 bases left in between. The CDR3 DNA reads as TGTGCCAGCAGTTTTCAGGGATTAGGCACAGATACGCAGTATTTT. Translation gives CASSFQGLGTDTQYF.

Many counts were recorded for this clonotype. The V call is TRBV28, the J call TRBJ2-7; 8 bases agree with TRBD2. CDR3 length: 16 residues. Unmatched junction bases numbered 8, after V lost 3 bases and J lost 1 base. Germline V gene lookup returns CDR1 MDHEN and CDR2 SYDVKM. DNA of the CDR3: TGTGCCAGCAGTTTCGAACTAGCGGAGCGTTCCTACGAGCAGTACTTC. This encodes CASSFELAERSYEQYF.

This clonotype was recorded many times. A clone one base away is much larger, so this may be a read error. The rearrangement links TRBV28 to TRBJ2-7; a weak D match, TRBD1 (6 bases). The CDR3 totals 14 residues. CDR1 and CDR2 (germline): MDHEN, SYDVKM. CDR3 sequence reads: CASREQGGGYEQCF. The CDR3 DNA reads TGTGCCAGCAGGGAACAGGGTGGTGGATACGAGCAGTGCTTC.

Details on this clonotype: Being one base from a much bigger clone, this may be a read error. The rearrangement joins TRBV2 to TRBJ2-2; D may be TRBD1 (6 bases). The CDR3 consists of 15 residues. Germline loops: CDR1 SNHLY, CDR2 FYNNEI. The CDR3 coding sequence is TGTGCCAGCAGTGAAGTTTGGACAGCAACCGGGGAGCTGCTTTTT. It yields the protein CASSEVWTATGELLF.

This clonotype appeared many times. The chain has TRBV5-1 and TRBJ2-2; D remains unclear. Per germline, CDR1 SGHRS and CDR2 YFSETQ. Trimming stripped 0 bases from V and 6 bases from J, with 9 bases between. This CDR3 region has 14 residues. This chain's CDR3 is CASSLEPGPGELFF. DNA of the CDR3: TGCGCCAGCAGCTTGGAGCCGGGCCCCGGGGAGCTGTTTTTT.

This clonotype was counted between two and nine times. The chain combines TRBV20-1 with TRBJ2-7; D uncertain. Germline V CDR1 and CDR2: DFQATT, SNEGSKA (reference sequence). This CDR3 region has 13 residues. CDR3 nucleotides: TGCAGGCCTAATCTCCACGCTACCTACGAGCAGTACTTC. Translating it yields CRPNLHATYEQYF.

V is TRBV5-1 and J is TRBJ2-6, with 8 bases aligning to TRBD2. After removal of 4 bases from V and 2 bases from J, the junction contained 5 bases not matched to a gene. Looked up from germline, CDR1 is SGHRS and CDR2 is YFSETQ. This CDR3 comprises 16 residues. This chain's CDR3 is CASSVVGGAGANVLTF. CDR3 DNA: TGCGCCAGCAGCGTGGTCGGGGGGGCTGGGGCCAACGTCCTGACTTTC.

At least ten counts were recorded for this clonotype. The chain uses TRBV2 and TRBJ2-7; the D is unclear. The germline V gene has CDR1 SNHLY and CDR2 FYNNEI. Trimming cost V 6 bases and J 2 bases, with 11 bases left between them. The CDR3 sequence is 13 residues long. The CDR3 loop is CASRVDGAYEQYF. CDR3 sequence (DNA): TGTGCCAGCAGGGTCGATGGGGCCTACGAGCAGTACTTC.

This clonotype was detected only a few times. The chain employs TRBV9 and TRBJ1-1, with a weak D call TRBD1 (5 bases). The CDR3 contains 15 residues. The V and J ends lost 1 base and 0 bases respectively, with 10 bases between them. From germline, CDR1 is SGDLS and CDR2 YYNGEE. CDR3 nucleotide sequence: TGTGCCAGCAGCGTACCGATGGGGGTGAACACTGAAGCTTTCTTT. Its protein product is CASSVPMGVNTEAFF. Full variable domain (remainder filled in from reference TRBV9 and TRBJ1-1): DSGVTQTPKHLITATGQRVTLRCSPRSGDLSVYWYQQSLDQGLQFLIQYYNGEERAKGNILERFSAQQFPDLHSELNLSSLELGDSALYFCASSVPMGVNTEAFFGQGTRLTVV.

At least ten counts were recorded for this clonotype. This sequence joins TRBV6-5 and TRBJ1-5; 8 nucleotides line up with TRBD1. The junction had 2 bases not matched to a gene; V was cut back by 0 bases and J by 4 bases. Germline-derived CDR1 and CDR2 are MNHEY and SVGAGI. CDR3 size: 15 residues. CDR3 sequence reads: CASSYSRGLNQPQHF. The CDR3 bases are TGTGCCAGCAGTTACTCCAGGGGGCTGAATCAGCCCCAGCATTTT.

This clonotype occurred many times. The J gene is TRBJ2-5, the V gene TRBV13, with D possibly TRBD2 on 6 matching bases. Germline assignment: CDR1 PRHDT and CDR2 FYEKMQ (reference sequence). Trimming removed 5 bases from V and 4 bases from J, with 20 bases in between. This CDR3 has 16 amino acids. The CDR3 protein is CASSTTLGGPGETQYF. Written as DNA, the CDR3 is TGTGCCAGCAGCACGACATTAGGAGGGCCGGGAGAGACCCAGTACTTC.

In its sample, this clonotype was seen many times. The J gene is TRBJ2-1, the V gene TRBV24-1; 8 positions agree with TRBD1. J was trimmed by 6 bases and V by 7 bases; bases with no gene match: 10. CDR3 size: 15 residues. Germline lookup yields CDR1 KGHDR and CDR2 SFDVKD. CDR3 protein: CATSPTGGWSNEQFF. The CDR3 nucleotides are TGTGCCACCAGCCCAACAGGGGGTTGGAGCAATGAGCAGTTCTTC.

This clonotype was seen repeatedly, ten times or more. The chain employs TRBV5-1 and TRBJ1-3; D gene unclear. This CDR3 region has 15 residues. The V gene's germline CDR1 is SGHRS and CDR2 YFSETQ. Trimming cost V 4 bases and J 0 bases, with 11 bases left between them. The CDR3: CASSPDGSSGNTIYF. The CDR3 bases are TGCGCCAGCAGCCCGGACGGGTCCTCTGGAAACACCATATATTTT.